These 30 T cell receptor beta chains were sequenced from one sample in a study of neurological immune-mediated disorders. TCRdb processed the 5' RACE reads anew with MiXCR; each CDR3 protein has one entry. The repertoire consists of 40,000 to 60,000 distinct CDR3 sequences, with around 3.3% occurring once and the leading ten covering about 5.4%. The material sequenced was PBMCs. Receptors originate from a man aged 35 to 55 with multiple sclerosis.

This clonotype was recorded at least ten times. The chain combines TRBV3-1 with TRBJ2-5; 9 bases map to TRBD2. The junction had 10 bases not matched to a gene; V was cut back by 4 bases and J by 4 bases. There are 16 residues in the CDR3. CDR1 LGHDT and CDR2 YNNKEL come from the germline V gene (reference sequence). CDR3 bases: TGTGCCAGCAGCCCGCAAAGAGGGACTAGCATAGAGACCCAGTACTTC. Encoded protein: CASSPQRGTSIETQYF.

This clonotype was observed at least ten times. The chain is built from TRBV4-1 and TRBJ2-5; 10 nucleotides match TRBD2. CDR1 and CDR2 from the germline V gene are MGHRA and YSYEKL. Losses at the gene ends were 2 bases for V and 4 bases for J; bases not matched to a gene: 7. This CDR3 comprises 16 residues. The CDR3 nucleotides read TGCGCCAGCAGCCAACCGATAGCGGGGGGACGAGAGACCCAGTACTTC. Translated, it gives CASSQPIAGGRETQYF.

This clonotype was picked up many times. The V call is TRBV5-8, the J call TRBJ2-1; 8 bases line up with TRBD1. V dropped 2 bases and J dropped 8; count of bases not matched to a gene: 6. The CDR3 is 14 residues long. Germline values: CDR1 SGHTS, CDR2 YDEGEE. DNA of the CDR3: TGTGCCAGCAGCTTCCGCAGGGGGCGCGATGAGCAGTTCTTC. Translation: CASSFRRGRDEQFF.

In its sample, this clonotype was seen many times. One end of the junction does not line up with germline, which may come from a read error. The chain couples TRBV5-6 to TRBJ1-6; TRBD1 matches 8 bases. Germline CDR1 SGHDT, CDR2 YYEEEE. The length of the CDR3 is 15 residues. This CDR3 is CASSPDRGINSPLNF. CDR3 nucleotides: TGTGCCAGCAGCCCAGACAGGGGAATTAATTCACCCCTCAACTTT.

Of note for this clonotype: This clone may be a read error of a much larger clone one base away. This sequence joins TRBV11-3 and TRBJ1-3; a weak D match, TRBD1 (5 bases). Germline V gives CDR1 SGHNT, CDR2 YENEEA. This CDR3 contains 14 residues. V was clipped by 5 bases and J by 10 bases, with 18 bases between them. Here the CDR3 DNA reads TGTGCCAGCAGCATCCGGGACCGGGGGGAAACCATATATTTT. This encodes CASSIRDRGETIYF.

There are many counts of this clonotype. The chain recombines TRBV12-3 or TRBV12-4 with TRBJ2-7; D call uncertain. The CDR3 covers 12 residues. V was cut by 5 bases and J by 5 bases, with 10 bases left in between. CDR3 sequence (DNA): TGTGCCAGCAGTCCCCTTGGGAACGAGCAGTACTTC. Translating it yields CASSPLGNEQYF.

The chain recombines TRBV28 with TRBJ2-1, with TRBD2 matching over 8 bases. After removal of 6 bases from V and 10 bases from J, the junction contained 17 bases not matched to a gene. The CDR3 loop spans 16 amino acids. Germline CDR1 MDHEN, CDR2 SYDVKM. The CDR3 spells CASSPPGGARGVEQFF. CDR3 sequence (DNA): TGTGCCAGCAGCCCCCCGGGGGGGGCCCGTGGTGTGGAGCAGTTCTTC.

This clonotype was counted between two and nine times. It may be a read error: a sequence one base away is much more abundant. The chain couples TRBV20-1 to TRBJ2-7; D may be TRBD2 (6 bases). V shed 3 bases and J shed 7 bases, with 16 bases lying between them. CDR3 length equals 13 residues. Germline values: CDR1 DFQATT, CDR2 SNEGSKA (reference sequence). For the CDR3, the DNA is TGCAGTGCTAGGTCTGGAATAGCGGTTGAGCAGTACTTC. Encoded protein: CSARSGIAVEQYF.

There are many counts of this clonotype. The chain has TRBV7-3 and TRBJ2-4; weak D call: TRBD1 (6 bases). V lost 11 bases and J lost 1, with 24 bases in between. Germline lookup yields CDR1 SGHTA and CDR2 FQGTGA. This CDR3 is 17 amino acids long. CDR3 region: CARDHRDEAPAKNIQYF. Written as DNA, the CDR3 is TGTGCCCGCGACCACAGGGACGAGGCCCCCGCCAAAAACATTCAGTACTTC.

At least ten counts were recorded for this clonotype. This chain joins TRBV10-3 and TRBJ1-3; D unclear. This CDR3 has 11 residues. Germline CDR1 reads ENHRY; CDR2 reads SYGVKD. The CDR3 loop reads CGRVPGNTIYF. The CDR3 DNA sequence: TGTGGACGGGTCCCTGGAAACACCATATATTTT.

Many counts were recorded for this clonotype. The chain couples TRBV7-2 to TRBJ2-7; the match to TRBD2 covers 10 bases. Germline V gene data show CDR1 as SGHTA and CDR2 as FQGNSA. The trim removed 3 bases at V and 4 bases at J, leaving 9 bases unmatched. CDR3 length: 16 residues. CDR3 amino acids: CASSFAGTSAGYEQYF. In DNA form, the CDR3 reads TGTGCCAGCAGCTTTGCAGGGACTAGCGCTGGATACGAGCAGTACTTC.

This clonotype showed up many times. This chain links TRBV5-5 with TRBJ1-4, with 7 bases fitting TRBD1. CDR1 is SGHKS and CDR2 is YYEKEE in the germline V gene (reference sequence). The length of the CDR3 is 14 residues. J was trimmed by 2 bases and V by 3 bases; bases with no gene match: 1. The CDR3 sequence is CASSSTGTNEKLFF. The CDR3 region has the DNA TGTGCCAGCAGCTCGACAGGGACTAATGAAAAACTGTTTTTT.

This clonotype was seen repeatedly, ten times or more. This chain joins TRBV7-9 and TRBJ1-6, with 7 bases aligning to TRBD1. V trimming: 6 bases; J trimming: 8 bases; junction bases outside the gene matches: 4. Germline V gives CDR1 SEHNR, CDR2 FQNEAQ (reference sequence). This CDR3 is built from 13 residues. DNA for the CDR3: TGTGCCAGCAGGGAGCAGGGGGATTCACCCCTCCACTTT. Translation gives CASREQGDSPLHF.

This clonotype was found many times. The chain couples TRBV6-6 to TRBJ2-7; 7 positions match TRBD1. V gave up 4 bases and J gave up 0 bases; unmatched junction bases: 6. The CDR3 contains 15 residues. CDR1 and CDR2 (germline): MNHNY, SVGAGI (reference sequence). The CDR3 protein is CASSSGRQGSYEQYF. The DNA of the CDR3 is TGTGCCAGCAGTTCCGGACGACAGGGCTCCTACGAGCAGTACTTC.

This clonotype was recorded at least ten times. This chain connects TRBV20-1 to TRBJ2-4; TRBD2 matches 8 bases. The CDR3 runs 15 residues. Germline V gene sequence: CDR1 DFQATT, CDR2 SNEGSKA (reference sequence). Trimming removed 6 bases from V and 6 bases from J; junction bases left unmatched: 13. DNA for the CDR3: TGCAGTGCCCAACCCGGGGGGGGGCCAGTAAACATTCAGTACTTC. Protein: CSAQPGGGPVNIQYF.

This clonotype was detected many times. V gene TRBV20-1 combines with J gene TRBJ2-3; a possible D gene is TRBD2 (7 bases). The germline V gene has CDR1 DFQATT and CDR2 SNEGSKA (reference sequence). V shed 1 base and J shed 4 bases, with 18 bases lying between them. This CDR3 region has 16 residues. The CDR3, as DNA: TGCAGTGCTAGAGGGGGTAGGGGGAGGGTAGCAGATACGCAGTATTTT. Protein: CSARGGRGRVADTQYF.

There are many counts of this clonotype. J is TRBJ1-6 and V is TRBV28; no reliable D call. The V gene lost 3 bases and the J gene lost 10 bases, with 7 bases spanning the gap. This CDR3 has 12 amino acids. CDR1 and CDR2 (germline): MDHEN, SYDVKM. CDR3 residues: CASSLPGSPLHF. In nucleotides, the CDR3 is TGTGCCAGCAGTTTGCCAGGCTCACCCCTCCACTTT.

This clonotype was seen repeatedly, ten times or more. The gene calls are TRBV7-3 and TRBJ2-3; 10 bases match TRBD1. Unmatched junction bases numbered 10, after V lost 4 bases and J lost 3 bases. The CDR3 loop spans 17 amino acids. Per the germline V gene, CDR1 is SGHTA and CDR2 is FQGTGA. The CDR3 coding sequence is TGTGCCAGCAGCTCAAAGGACAGGGGGGTTACGACAGATACGCAGTATTTT. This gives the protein CASSSKDRGVTTDTQYF.

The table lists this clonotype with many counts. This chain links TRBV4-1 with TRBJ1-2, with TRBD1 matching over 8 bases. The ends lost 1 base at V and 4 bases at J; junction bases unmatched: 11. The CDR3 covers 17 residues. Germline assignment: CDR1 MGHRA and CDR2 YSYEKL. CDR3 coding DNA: TGCGCCAGCAGCCAAGGGGGACAGGAAGTCCCCTCCTATGGCTACACCTTC. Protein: CASSQGGQEVPSYGYTF.

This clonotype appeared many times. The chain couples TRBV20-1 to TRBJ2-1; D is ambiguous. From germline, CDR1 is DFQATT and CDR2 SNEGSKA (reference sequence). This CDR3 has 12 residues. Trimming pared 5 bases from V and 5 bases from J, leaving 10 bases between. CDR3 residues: CSADRRDNEQFF. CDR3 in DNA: TGCAGTGCTGACCGACGCGACAATGAGCAGTTCTTC.

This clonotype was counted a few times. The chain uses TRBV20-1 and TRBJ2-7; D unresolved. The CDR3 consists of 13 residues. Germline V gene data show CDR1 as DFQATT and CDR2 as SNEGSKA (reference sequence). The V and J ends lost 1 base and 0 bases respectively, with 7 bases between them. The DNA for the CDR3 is TGCAGTGCTAGAGTTGGCACCTCCTACGAGCAGTACTTC. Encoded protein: CSARVGTSYEQYF.

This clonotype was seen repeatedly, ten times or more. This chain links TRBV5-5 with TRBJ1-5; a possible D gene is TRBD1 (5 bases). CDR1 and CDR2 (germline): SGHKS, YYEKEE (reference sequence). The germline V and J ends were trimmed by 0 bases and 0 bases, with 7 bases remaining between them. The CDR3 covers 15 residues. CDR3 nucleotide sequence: TGTGCCAGCAGCTTGGTCCAGGGTAGCAATCAGCCCCAGCATTTT. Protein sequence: CASSLVQGSNQPQHF.

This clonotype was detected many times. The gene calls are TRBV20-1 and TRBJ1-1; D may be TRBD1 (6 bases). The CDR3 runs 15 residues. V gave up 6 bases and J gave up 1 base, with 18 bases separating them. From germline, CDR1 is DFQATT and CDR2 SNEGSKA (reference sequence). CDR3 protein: CSAPMTGGGNTEAFF. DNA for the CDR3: TGCAGTGCCCCGATGACAGGCGGGGGGAACACTGAAGCTTTCTTT.

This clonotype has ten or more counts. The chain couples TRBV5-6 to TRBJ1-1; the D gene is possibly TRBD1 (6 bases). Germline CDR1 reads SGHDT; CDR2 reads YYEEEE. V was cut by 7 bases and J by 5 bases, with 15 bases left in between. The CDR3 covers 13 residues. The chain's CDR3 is CASVIYRETEAFF. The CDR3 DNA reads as TGTGCCAGCGTTATCTACAGGGAGACTGAAGCTTTCTTT.

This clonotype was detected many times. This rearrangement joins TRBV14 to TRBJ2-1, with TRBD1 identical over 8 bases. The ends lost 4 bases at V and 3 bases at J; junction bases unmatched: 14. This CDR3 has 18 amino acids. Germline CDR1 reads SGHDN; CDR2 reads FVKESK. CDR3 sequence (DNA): TGTGCCAGCAGCCGAAATGTCCCCCACAGGGGGGACTACAATGAGCAGTTCTTC. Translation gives CASSRNVPHRGDYNEQFF. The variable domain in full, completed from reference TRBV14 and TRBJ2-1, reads EAGVTQFPSHSVIEKGQTVTLRCDPISGHDNLYWYRRVMGKEIKFLLHFVKESKQDESGMPNNRFLAERTGGTYSTLKVQPAELEDSGVYFCASSRNVPHRGDYNEQFFGPGTRLTVL.

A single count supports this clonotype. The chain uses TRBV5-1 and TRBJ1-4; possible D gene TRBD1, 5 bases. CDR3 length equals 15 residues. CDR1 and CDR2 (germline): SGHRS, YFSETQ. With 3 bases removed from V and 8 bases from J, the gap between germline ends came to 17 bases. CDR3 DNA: TGCGCCAGCAGCTCTTCGGTAAAGGGGCCGGAAAAACTGTTTTTT. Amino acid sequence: CASSSSVKGPEKLFF.

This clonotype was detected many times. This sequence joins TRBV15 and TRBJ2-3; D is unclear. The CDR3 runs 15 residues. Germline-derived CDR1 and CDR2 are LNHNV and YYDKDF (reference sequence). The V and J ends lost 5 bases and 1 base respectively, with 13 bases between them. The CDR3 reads CATSSHLVGTDTQYF. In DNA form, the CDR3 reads TGTGCCACCAGCTCCCACTTAGTCGGCACAGATACGCAGTATTTT.

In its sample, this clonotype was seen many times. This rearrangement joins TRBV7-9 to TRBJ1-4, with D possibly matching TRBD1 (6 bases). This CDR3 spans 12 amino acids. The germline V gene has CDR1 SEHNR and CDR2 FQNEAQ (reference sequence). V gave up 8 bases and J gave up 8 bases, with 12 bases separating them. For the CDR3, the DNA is TGTGCCAGCCGGGACAAGGGAGAAAAACTGTTTTTT. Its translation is CASRDKGEKLFF.

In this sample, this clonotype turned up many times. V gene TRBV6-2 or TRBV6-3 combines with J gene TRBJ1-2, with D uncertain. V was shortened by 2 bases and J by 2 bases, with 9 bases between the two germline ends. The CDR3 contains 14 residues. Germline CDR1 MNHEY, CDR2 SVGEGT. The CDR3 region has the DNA TGTGCCAGCAGTTACGAGCCCACCAACTATGGCTACACCTTC. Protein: CASSYEPTNYGYTF.

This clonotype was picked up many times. CDR3 residues: CASSQQSSGNTIYF. The DNA of the CDR3 is TGTGCCAGCAGCCAACAGAGCTCTGGAAACACCATATATTTT. The chain has TRBV5-5 and TRBJ1-3; D unresolved. The CDR3 contains 14 residues. Per the germline V gene, CDR1 is SGHKS and CDR2 is YYEKEE (reference sequence). V was pared by 4 bases and J by 0 bases, with 8 bases between.